The clone carrying this T cell receptor beta chain was picked up one time. The antigen is unknown. The germline V gene encodes CDR1 MGHRA and CDR2 YSYEKL. The CDR3 contains 14 residues. V lost 7 bases, J lost 4 bases, and 15 bases lay in between. The data were obtained in a study of T cells in localized non-small cell lung cancer. TCRdb's copy holds only in-frame clones and misses some; the assay was immunoSEQ multiplex PCR. In the table there are some 140,000 clones, roughly 90% of which are singletons. General study points: Only one tumor region went through sequencing, so heterogeneity may still be there. Within adjacent lung there appeared a median roughly 60 of the top 100 tumor clones.

The origin of this receptor is a female donor over 55 with stage I lung adenocarcinoma. The chain links TRBV4-1 to TRBJ2-3; no firm D call. The sequencing used peripheral blood, collected before any cancer treatment. CDR3 DNA: TGCGCCAGCAAGAGTGCAGACACATCAGATACGCAGTATTTT. Encoded protein: CASKSADTSDTQYF.